The entry below describes one T cell receptor (beta chain). This CDR3 is also generated by other DNA sequences in the sample. Germline V gene sequence: CDR1 KGHSH, CDR2 LQKENI. V lost 3 bases and J lost 1, with 6 bases in between. CDR3 length: 13 amino acids. Original methodology: Using reference gene primer amplification, nucleated cell counts were estimated. The method was immunoSEQ multiplex PCR; TCRdb's version includes in-frame clones alone and lacks a portion of them. The V and J calls and the clone size are those of that table, but D and trimming were determined from the DNA. This sample has some 290,000 clones, with approximately 91% found just once. This specimen comes from a study of blood T cell repertoires in COVID-19. Study summary: Samples of COVID-19 (acute and convalescent) were obtained from the United States, Italy and Spain.

Clinical history reported by participants formed the basis on which cohorts were assigned. This clonotype was obtained from a woman between 40 and 55 years old with acute COVID-19. The sequenced material came from PBMCs or T cells enriched from blood (not recorded which). This rearrangement joins TRBV18 to TRBJ1-1; TRBD1 is a possible D gene (5 bases). CDR3 protein: CASSPGGNTEAFF. CDR3 in DNA: TGTGCCAGCTCACCGGGGGGGAACACTGAAGCTTTCTTT.